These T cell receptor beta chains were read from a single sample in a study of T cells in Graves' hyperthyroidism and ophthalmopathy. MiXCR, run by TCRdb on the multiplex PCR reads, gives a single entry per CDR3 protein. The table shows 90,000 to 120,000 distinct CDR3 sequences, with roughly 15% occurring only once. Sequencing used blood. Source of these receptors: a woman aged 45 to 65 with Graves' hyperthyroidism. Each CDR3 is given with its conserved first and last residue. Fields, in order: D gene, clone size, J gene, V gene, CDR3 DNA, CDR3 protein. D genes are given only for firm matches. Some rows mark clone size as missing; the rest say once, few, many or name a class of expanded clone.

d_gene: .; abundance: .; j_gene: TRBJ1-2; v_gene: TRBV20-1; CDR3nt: TGCAGTGCACCTCTACCGGGCCAAAGAGGCTACACCTTC; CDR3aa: CSAPLPGQRGYTF
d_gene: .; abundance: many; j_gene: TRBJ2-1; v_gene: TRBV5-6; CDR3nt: TGTGCCAGCAGCCCCTTCGAGGGAGACTCCTACAATGAGCAGTTCTTC; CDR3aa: CASSPFEGDSYNEQFF
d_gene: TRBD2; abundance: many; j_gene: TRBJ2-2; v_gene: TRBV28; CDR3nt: TGTGCCAGCAGTTTCCTCCGACTAGCTAACACCGGGGAGCTGTTTTTT; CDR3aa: CASSFLRLANTGELFF
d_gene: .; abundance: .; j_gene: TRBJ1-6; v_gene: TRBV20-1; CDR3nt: TGCAGTGCTAGAGAAGACCGTAACTCACCCCTCAACTTT; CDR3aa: CSAREDRNSPLNF
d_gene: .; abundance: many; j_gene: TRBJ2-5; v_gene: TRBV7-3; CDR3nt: TGTGCCAGCAGCCCGAGTGGCGGGGAGACCCAGTACTTC; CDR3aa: CASSPSGGETQYF
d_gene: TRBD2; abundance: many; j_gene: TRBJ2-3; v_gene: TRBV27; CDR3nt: TGTGCCAGCAAATATAGCGGGGCTAGCACAGATACGCAGTATTTT; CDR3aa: CASKYSGASTDTQYF
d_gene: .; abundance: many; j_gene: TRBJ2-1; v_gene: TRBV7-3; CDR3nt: TGTGCCAGCAGCTTAACAGCGGACTCCTACAATGAGCAGTTCTTC; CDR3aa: CASSLTADSYNEQFF
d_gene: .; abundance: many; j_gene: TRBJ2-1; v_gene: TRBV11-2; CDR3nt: TGTGCCAGCAGCTTAGCACGCAATGAGCAGTTCTTC; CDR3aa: CASSLARNEQFF
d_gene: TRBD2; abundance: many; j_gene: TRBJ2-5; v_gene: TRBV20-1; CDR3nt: TGCAGTGCTAGAGATCCGGGACTAGCGGGAGGAGAGACCCAGTACTTC; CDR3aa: CSARDPGLAGGETQYF
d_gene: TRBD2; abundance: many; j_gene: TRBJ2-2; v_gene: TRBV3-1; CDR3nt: TGTGCCAGCAGCCGTGCTAAGACAGCGGGAAACACCGGGGAGCTGTTTTTT; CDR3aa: CASSRAKTAGNTGELFF
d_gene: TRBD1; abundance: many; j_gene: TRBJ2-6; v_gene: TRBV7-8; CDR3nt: TGTGCCAGCAGCTCCCCGACAGGGGCCTACGGGGCCAACGTCCTGACTTTC; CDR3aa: CASSSPTGAYGANVLTF
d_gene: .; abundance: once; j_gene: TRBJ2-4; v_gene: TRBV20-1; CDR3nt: TGCAGTGCCGTTGGGGGGCGGGAGTCCGTCGGGGACATTCAGTACTTC; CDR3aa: CSAVGGRESVGDIQYF
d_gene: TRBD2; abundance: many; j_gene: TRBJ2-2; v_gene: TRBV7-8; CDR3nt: TGTGCCAGCAGCCCGATAGCGGGACACACCGGGGAGCTGTTTTTT; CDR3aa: CASSPIAGHTGELFF
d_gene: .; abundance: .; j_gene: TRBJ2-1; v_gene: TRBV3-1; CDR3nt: TGTGCCAGCAGCCAATACGAGGGCATCGGTGAGCAGTTCTTC; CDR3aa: CASSQYEGIGEQFF
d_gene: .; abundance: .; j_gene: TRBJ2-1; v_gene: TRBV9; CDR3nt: TGTGCCAGCAGCGTAGCTTTGGGGTACAATGAGCAGTTCTTC; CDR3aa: CASSVALGYNEQFF
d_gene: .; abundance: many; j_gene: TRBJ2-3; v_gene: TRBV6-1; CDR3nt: TGTGCCAGCAGTTCGCAGGGGCGTTACACAGATACGCAGTATTTT; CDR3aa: CASSSQGRYTDTQYF
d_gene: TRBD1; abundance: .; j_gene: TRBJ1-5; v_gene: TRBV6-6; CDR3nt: TGTGCCAGCAGTTACCTTGGACAGGGGGCGTTTAGCAATCAGCCCCAGCATTTT; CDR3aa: CASSYLGQGAFSNQPQHF
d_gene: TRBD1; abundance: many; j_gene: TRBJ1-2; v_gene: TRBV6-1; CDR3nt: TGTGCCAGCAGTCCCGGGACAGGGATCTATGGCTACACCTTC; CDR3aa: CASSPGTGIYGYTF
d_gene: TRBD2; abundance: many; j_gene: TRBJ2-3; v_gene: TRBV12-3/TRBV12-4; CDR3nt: TGTGCCAGCAGTGGGACTAGCGGGAAGACAAGTCATAGCACAGATACGCAGTATTTT; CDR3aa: CASSGTSGKTSHSTDTQYF
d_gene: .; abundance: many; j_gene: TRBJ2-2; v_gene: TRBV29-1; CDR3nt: TGCAGCGTTGACAGGGACACCGGGGAGCTGTTTTTT; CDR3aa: CSVDRDTGELFF
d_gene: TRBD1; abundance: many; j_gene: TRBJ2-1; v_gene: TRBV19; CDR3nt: TGTGCCAGTAGTATAGGGACAGGAACCTACAATGAGCAGTTCTTC; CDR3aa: CASSIGTGTYNEQFF
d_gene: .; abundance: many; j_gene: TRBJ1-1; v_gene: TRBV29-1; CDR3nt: TGCAGCGTTGATACAGCGCGGTGGGCTGAAGCTTTCTTT; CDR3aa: CSVDTARWAEAFF
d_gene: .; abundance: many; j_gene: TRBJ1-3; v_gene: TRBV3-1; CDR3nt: TGTGCCAGCAGCCAAGAAGGGATGGGTTGGGAGCGCTCTGGAAACACCATATATTTT; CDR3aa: CASSQEGMGWERSGNTIYF
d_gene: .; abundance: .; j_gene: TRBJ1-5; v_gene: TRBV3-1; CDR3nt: TGTGCCAGCAGCCAAGGAAAGGGGCCAAGTAGCAATCAGCCCCAGCATTTT; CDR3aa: CASSQGKGPSSNQPQHF
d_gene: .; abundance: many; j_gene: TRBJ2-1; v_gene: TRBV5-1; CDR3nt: TGCGCCAGCAGCTTGATAGCGGACAATGAGCAGTTCTTC; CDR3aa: CASSLIADNEQFF
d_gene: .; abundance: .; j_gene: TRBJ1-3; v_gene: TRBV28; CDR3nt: TGTGCCAGCAGTGCCTCTACCGGGGCCTTATGGAACACCATATATTTT; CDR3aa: CASSASTGALWNTIYF
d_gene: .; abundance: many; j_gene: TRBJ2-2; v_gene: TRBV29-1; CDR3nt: TGCAGTGGGACGGCGAACACCGGGGAGCTGTTTTTT; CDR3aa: CSGTANTGELFF
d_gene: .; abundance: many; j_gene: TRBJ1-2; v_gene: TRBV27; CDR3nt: TGTGCCAGCAGTTTATCGGGGGCATATGGCTACACCTTC; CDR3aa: CASSLSGAYGYTF
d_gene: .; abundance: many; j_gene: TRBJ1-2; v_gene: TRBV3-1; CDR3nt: TGTGCCAGCTCACCGGGCCTTGTTTATGGCTACACCTTC; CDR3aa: CASSPGLVYGYTF
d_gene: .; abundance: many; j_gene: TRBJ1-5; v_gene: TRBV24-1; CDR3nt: TGTGCCACCAGTGACCCTGGACGGGTCAATCAGCCCCAGCATTTT; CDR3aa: CATSDPGRVNQPQHF
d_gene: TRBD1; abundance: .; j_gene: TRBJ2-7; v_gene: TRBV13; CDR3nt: TGTGCCAGCAGCGATCGGACAGGGAACTACGAGCAGTACTTC; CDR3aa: CASSDRTGNYEQYF
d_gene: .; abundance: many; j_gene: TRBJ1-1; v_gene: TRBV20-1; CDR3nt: TGCAGTGCTCGTAGGTCGAACACTGAAGCTTTCTTT; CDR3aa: CSARRSNTEAFF
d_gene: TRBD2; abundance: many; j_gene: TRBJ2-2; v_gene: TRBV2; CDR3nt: TGTGCCAGCAGAGCGACCACTAGCGTCACGGACACCGGGGAGCTGTTTTTT; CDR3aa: CASRATTSVTDTGELFF
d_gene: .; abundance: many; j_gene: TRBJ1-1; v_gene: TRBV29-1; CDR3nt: TGCAGCGTTGGCTTTCTCGGTACAGTCAACACTGAAGCTTTCTTT; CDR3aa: CSVGFLGTVNTEAFF
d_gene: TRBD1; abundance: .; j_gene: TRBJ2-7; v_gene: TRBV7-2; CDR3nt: TGTGCCAGCAGCGGGACAGGGGATGAGCAGTACTTC; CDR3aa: CASSGTGDEQYF
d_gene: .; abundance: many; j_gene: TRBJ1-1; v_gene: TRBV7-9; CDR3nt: TGTGCCAGCAGCCTGGCAGCGGGCACTGAAGCTTTCTTT; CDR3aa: CASSLAAGTEAFF
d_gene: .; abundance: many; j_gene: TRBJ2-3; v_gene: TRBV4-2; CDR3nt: TGTGCCAGCAGCCAAGGAGTCCAGCGCACAGATACGCAGTATTTT; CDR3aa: CASSQGVQRTDTQYF
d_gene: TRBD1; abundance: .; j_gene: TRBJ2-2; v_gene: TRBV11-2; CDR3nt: TGTGCCAGCAGCTTAGCCCCGGGACAGGGGGCCGGGGAGCTGTTTTTT; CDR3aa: CASSLAPGQGAGELFF
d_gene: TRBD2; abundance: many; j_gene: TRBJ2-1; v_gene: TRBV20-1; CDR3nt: TGCAGTGCTAGACGGACTAGCGGGAGTAGGAATGAGCAGTTCTTC; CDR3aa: CSARRTSGSRNEQFF
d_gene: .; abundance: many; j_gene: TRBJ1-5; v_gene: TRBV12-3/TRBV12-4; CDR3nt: TGTGCCAGCAGTTTCGGGCGAGGGCAGCCCCAGCATTTT; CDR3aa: CASSFGRGQPQHF
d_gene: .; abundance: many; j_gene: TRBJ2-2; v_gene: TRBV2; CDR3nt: TGTGCCAGCAGCCCAAGGGTAGCGAACACCGGGGAGCTGTTTTTT; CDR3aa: CASSPRVANTGELFF
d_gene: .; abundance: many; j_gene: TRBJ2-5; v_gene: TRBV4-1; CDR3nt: TGCGCCAGCAGCCGGTTCGCGAGGTCGGAAGAGACCCAGTACTTC; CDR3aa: CASSRFARSEETQYF
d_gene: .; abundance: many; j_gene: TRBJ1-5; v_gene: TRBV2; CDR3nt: TGTGCCAGCAGTGAAGAAGTAGGGCGCAATCAGCCCCAGCATTTT; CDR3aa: CASSEEVGRNQPQHF
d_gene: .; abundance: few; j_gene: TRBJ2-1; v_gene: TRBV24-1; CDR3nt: TGTGCCACCAGTGATCCAGGATCCTACAATGAGCAGTTCTTC; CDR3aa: CATSDPGSYNEQFF
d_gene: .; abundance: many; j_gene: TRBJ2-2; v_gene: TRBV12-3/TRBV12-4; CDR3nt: TGTGCCAGCAGAAGATGGGGGACCGGCGGGGAGCTGTTTTTT; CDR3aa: CASRRWGTGGELFF
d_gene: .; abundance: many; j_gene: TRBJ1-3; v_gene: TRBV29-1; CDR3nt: TGCAGCGTTGGAGGGATATTAGGGGCTGGAAACACCATATATTTT; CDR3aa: CSVGGILGAGNTIYF
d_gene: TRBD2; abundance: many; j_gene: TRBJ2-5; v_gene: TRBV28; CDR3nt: TGTGCCAGCTGGGGACTAGCGGGAGGTGGGGAGACCCAGTACTTC; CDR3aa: CASWGLAGGGETQYF
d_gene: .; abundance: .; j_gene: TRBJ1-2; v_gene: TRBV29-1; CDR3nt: TGCAGCGTCCTACGCCAGACACCCCCCTGGGGGGGCTACACCTTC; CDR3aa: CSVLRQTPPWGGYTF
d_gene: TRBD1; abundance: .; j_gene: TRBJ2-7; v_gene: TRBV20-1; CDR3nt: TGCAGTGCTATACCGGGACAGGGAGGTGACGAGCAGTACTTC; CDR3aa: CSAIPGQGGDEQYF
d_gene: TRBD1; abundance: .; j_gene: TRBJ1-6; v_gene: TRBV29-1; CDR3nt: TGCAGCGCCGCGACAGGGTTTGATTCACCCCTCCACTTT; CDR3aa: CSAATGFDSPLHF
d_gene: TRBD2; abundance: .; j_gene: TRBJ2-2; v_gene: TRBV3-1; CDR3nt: TGTGCCAGCAGCCAAGGAGGGGGACTAGCGGGAAGGAACACCAGGGAGCTGTTTTTT; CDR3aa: CASSQGGGLAGRNTRELFF
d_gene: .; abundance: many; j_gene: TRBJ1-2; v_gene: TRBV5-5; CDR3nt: TGTGCCAGCAGCTCTACCGACGGCTATGGCTACACCTTC; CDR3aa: CASSSTDGYGYTF
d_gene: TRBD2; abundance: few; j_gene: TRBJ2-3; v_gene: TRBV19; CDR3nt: TGTGCCAGTAGTGATTCTAGCGGGAGCCGCACAGATACGCAGTATTTT; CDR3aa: CASSDSSGSRTDTQYF
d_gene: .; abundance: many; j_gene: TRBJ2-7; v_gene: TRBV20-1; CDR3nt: TGCAGTGCTCGGGACACCTACGAGCAGTACTTC; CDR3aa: CSARDTYEQYF
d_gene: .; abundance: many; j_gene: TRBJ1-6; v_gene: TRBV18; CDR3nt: TGTGCCAGCTCACCGCTACGGGTACCGAGAGGTGACTCACCCCTCCACTTT; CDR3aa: CASSPLRVPRGDSPLHF
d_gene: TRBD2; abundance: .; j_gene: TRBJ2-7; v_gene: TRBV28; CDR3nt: TGTGCCAGCAGTCTTCCCGGACTAGCGGAAGAGCAGTACTTC; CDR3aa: CASSLPGLAEEQYF
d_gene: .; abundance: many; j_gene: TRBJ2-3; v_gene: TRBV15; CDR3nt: TGTGCCACCAGCAGAGATCGGACTCTCACAGATACGCAGTATTTT; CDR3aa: CATSRDRTLTDTQYF
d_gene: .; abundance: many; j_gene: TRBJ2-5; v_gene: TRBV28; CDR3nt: TGTGCCAGCAGATCGCCGGGGGAGACCCAGTACTTC; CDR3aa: CASRSPGETQYF
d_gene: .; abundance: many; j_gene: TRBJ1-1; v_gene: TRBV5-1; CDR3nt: TGCGCCAGCAGCTCGTCAGGTGGGAGCACTGAAGCTTTCTTT; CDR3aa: CASSSSGGSTEAFF
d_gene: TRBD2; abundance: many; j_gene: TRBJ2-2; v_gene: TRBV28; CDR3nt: TGTGCCAGCACCCAACTAGCGGGGGTCACCGGGGAGCTGTTTTTT; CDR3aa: CASTQLAGVTGELFF